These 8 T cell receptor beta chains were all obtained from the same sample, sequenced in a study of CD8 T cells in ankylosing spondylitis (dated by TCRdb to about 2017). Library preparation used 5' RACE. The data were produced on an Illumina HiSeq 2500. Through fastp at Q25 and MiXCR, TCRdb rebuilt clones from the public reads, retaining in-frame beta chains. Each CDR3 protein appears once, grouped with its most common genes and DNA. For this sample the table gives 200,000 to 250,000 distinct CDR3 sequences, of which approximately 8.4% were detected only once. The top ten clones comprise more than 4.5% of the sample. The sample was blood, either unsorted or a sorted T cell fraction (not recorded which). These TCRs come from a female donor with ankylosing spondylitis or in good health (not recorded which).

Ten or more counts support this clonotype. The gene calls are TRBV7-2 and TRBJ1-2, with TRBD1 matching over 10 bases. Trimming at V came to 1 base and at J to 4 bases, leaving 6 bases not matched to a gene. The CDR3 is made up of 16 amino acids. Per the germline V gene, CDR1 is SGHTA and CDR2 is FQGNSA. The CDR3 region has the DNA TGTGCCAGCAGCTTAGGCGGGACAGGGGTCTCCTATGGCTACACCTTC. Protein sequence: CASSLGGTGVSYGYTF.

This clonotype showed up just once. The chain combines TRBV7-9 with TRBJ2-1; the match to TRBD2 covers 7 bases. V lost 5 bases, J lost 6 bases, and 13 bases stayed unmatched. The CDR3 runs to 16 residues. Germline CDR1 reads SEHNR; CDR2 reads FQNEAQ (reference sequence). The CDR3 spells CASSPQEGRESNEQFF. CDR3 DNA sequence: TGTGCCAGCAGCCCCCAGGAAGGGAGGGAGAGCAATGAGCAGTTCTTC.

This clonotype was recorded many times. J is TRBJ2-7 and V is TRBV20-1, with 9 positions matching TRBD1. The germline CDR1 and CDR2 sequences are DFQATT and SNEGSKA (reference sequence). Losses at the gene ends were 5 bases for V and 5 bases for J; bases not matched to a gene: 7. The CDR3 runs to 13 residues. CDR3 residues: CSAGPGTGNEQYF. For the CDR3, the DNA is TGCAGTGCTGGTCCCGGGACAGGGAACGAGCAGTACTTC.

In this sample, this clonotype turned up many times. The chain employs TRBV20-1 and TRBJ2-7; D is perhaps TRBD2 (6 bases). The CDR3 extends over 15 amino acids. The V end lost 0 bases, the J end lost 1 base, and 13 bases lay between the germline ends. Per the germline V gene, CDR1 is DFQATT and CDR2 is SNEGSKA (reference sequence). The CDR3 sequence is CSARDRTSRSYEQYF. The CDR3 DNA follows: TGCAGTGCTAGAGACCGTACTAGCAGGTCCTACGAGCAGTACTTC.

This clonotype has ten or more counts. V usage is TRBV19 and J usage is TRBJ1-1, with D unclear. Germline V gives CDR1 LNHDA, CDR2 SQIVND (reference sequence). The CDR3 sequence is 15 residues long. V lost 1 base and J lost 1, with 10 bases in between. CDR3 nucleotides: TGTGCCAGTAGTATAGCAGCGGGCTGGAACACTGAAGCTTTCTTT. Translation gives CASSIAAGWNTEAFF.

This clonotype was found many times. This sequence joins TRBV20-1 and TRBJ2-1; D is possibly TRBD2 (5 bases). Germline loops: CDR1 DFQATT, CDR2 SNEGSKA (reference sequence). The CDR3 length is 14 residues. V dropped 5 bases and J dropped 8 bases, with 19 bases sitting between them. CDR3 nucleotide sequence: TGCAGTGCTCCCCCGACTATGTTGGCACATGAGCAGTTCTTC. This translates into CSAPPTMLAHEQFF.

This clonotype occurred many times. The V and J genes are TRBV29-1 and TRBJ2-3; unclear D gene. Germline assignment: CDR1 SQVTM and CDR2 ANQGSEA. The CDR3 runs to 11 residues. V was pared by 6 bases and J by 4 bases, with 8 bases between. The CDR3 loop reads CSVPGPDTQYF. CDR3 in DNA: TGCAGCGTACCGGGCCCAGATACGCAGTATTTT.

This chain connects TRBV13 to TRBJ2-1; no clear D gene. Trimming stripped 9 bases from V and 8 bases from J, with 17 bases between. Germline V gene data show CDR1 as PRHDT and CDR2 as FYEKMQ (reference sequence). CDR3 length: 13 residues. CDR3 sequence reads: CARGPGLPYEQFF. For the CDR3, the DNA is TGTGCCAGGGGCCCTGGGCTGCCCTATGAGCAGTTCTTC.